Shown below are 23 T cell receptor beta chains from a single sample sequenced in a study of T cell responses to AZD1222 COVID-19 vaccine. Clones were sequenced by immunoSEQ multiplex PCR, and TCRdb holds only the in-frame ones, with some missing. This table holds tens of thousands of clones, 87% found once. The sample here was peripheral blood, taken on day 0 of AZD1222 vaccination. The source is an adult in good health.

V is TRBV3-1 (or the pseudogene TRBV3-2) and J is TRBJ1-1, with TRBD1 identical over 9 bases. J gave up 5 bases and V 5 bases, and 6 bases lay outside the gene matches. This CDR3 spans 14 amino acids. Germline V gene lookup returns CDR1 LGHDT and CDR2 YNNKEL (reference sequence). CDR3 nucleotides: TGTGCCAGCAGCTACAGGGGGCTTGGAACTGAAGCTTTCTTT. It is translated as CASSYRGLGTEAFF.

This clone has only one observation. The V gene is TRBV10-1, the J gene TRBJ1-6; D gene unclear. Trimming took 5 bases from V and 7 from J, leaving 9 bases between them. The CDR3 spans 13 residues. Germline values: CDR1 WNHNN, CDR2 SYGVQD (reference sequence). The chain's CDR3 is CASSFSQNSPLHF. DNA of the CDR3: TGCGCCAGCAGTTTCAGTCAAAATTCACCCCTCCACTTT.

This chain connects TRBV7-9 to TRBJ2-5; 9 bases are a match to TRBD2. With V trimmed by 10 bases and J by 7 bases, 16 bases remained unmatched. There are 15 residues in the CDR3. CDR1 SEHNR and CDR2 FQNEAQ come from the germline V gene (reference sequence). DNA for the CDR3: TGTGCCATCCTCGAGGGTAGCGGGGGCACCGGGACCCAGTACTTC. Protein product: CAILEGSGGTGTQYF.

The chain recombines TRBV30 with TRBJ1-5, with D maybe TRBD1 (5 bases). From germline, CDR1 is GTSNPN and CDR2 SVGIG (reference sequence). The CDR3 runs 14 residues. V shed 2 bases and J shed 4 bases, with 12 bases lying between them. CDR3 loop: CAWSRGLDNQPQHF. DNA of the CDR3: TGTGCCTGGAGTAGGGGACTGGATAATCAGCCCCAGCATTTT. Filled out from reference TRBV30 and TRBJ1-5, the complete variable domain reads SQTIHQWPATLVQPVGSPLSLECTVEGTSNPNLYWYRQAAGRGLQLLFYSVGIGQISSEVPQNLSASRPQDRQFILSSKKLLLSDSGFYLCAWSRGLDNQPQHFGDGTRLSIL.

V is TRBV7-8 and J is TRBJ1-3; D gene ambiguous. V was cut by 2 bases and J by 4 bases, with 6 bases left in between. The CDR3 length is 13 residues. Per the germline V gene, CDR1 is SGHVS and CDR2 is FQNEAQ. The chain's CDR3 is CASSLTSGNTIYF. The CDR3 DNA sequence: TGTGCCAGCAGCTTAACTTCCGGAAACACCATATATTTT.

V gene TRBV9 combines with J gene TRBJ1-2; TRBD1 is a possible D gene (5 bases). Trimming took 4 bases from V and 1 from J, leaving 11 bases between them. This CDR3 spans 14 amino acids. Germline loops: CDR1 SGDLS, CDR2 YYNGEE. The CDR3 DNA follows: TGTGCCAGCAGCCCCCACGACAGTAACTATGGCTACACCTTC. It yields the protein CASSPHDSNYGYTF.

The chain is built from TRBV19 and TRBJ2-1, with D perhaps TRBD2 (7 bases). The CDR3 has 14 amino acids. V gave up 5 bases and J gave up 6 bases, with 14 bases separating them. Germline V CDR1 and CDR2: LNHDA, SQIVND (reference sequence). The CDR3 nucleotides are TGTGCCAGTAGTTCGGCGGGGGCCCTCAATGAGCAGTTCTTC. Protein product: CASSSAGALNEQFF.

The CDR3 protein is CASSYSIGGQYF. CDR3 DNA: TGTGCCAGCAGTTACTCGATTGGGGGGCAGTACTTC. The rearrangement joins TRBV6-2 or TRBV6-3 to TRBJ2-7, with D perhaps given as TRBD1 or TRBD2 (5 bases each). Germline lookup yields CDR1 MNHEY and CDR2 SVGEGT. The CDR3 runs to 12 residues. Trimming cost V 0 bases and J 9 bases, with 9 bases left between them.

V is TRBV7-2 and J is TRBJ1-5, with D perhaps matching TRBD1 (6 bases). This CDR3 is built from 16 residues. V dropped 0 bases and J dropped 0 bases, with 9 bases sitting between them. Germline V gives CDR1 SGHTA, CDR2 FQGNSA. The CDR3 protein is CASSLAGGSSNQPQHF. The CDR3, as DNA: TGTGCCAGCAGCTTAGCTGGGGGCTCTAGCAATCAGCCCCAGCATTTT.

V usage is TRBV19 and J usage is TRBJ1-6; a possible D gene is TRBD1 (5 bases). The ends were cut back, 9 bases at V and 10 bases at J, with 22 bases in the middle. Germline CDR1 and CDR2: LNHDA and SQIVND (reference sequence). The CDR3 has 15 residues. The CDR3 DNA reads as TGTGCCAGCAGGGAATTGTCCGGCAGATACTCACCCCTCCACTTT. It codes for CASRELSGRYSPLHF.

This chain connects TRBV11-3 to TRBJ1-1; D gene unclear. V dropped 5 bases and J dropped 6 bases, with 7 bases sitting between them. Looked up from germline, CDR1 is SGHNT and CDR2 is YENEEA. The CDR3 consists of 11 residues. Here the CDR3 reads CASSTRAEAFF. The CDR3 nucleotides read TGTGCCAGCAGCACTAGGGCTGAAGCTTTCTTT.

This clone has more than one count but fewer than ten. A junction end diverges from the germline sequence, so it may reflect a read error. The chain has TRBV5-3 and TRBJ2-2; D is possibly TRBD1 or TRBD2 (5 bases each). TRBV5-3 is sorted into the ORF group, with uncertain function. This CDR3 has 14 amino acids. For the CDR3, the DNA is TGCGAGAGGGAAGGGGCGGCGAACACCGGGGAGCTGTTTTTT. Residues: CEREGAANTGELFF.

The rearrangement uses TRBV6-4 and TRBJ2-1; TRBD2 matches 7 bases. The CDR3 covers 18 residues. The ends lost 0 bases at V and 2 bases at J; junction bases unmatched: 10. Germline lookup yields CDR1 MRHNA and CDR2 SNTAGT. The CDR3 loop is CASSDSASGGAPYNEQFF. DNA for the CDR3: TGTGCCAGCAGTGACTCCGCTAGCGGTGGGGCCCCCTACAATGAGCAGTTCTTC.

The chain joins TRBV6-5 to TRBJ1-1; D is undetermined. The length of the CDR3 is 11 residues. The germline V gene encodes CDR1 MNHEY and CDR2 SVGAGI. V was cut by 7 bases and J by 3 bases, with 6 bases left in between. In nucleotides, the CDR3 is TGTGCCAGCACCAGAGACACTGAAGCTTTCTTT. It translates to CASTRDTEAFF.

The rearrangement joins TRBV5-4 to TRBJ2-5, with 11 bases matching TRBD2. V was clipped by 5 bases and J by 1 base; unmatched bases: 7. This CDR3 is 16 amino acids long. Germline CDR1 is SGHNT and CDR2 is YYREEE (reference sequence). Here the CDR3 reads CASRPPGTSGQETQYF. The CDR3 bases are TGTGCCAGCAGGCCCCCCGGGACTAGCGGCCAAGAGACCCAGTACTTC.

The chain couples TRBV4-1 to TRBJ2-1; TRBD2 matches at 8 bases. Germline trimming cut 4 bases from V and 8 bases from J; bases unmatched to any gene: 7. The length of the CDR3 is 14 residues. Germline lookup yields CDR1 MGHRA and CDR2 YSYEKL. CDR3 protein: CASSPYTTSDEQFF. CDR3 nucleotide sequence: TGCGCCAGCAGCCCCTACACGACTAGCGATGAGCAGTTCTTC.

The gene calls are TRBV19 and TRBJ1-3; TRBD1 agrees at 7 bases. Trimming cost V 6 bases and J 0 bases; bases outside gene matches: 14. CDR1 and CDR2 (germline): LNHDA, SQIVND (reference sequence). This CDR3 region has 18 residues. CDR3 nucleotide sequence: TGTGCCAGTAGCCCACCGGGACAGTCTCTTCACTCTGGAAACACCATATATTTT. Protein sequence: CASSPPGQSLHSGNTIYF.

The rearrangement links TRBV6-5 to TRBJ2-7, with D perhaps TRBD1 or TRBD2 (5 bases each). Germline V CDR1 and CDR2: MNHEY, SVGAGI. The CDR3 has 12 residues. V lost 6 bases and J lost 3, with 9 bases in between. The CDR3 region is CASREGYYEQYF. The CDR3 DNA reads TGTGCCAGCAGAGAGGGGTACTACGAGCAGTACTTC.

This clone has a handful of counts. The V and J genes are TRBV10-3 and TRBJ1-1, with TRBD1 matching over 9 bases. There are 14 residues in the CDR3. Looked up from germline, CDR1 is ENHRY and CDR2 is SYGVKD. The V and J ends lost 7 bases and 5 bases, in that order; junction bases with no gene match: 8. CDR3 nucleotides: TGTGCCATCAAAAGGACAGGGGAAGGGACTGAAGCTTTCTTT. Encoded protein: CAIKRTGEGTEAFF.

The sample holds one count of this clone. The CDR3 spells CASSLLAGRTYEQYF. The CDR3 DNA reads as TGTGCCAGCAGCCTACTAGCGGGGAGAACCTACGAGCAGTACTTC. The J gene is TRBJ2-7, the V gene TRBV7-2; 10 positions match TRBD2. Germline loops: CDR1 SGHTA, CDR2 FQGNSA. The junction had 6 bases not matched to a gene; V was cut back by 5 bases and J by 2 bases. The CDR3 extends over 15 amino acids.

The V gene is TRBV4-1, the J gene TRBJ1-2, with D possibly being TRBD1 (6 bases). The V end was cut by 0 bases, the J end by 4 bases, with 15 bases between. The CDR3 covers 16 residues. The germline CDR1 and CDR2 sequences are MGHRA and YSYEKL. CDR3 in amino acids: CASSQEHPSGAYGYTF. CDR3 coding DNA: TGCGCCAGCAGCCAAGAACACCCATCAGGGGCCTATGGCTACACCTTC.

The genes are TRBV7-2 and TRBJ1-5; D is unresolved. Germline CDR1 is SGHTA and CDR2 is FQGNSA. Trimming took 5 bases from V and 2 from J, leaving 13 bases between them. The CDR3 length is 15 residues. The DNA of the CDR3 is TGTGCCAGCAGCGTGGTCGACTCGGGCAATCAGCCCCAGCATTTT. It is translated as CASSVVDSGNQPQHF.

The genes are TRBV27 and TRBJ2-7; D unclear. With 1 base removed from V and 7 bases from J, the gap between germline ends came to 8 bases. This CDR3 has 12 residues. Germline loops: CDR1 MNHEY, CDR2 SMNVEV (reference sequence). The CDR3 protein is CASSLYQGEQYF. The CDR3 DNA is TGTGCCAGCAGTTTATATCAAGGGGAGCAGTACTTC.